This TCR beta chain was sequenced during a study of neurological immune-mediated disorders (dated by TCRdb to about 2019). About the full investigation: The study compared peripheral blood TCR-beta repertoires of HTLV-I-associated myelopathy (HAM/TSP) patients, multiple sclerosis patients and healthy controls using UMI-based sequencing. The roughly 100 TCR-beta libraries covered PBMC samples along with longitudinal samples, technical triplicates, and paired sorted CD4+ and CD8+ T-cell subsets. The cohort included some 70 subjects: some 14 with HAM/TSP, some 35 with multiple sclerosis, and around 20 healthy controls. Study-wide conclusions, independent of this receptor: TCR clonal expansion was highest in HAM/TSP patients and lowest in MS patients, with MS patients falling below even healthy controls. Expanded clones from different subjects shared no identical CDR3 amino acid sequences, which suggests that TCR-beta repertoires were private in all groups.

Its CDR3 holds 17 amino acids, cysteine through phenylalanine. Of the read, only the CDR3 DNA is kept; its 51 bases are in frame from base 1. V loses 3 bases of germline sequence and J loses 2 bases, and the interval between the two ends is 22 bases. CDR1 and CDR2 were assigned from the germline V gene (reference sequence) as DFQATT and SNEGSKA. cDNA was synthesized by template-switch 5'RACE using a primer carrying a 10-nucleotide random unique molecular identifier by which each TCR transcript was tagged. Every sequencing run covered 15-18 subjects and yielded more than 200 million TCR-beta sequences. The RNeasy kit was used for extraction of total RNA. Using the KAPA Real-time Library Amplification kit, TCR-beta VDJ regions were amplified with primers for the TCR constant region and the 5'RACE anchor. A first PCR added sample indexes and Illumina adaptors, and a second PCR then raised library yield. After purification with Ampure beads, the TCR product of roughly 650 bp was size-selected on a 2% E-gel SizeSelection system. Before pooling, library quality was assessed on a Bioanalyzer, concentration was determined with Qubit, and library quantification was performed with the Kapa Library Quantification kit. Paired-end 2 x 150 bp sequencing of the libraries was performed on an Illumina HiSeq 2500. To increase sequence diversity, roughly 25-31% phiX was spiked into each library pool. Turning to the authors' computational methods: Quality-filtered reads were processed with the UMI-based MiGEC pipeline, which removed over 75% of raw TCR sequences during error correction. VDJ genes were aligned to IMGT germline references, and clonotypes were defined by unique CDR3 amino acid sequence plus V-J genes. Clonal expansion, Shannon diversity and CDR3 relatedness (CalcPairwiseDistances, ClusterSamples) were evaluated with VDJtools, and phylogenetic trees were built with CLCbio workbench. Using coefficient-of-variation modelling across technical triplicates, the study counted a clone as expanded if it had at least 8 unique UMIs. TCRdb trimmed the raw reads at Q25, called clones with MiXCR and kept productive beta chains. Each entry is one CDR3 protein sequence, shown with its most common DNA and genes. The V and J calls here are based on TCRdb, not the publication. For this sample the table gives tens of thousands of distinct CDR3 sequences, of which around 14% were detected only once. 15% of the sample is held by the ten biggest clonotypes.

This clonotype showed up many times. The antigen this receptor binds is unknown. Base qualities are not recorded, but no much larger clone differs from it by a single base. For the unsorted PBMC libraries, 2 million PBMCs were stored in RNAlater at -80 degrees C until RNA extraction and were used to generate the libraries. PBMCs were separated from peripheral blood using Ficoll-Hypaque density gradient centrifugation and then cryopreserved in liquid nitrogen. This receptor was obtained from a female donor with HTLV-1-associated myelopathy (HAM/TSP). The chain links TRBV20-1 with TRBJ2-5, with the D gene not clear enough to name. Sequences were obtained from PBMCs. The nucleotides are TGCAGTGCTAGCTTATTTCTCGCGGCAGAGCCTCAAGAGACCCAGTACTTC. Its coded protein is CSASLFLAAEPQETQYF.